This T cell receptor (beta chain) was captured by sequencing in a study of blood T cells in healthy people across ages. On this clonotype itself: An end of the junction does not agree with germline; a read error may underlie this.

With a J-beta primer mix and a sample-barcoded 5' primer, a second PCR ran 7 to 11 cycles. TCRdb redid the calling of the 5' RACE reads with MiXCR, one entry per CDR3 protein. The sample lists 850,000 to 950,000 distinct CDR3 sequences; about 30% were seen once. Sequencing was carried out using blood. The source is an elderly woman in good health.

Written as DNA, the CDR3 is TGTGCCCGCAGCTTCCGGGGATCAGAGGAGCAGTACTTC. It encodes CARSFRGSEEQYF. J is TRBJ2-7 and V is TRBV7-2; possible D gene TRBD2, 5 bases. Germline V gene data show CDR1 as SGHTA and CDR2 as FQGNSA. There are 13 residues in the CDR3.